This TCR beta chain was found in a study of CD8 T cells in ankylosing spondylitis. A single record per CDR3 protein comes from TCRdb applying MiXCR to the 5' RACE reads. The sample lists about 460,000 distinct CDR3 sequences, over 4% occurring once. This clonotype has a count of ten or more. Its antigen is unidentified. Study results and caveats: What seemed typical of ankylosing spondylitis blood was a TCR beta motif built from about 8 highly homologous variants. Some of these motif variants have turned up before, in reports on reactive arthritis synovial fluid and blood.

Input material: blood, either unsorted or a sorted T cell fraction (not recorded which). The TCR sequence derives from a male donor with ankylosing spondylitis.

This chain's CDR3 is CSARPGEQYF. The CDR3 DNA reads TGCAGTGCCCGCCCGGGCGAGCAGTACTTC. The chain joins TRBV20-1 to TRBJ2-7, with no clear D. Trimming left V 6 bases short and J 6 bases short, with 9 bases between. There are 10 residues in the CDR3. The germline CDR1 and CDR2 sequences are DFQATT and SNEGSKA (reference sequence).